The 11 T cell receptor beta chains below were found in one sample sequenced in a study of T cell repertoires in ileal Crohn's disease. Produced via immunoSEQ multiplex PCR; TCRdb's table is partial and in-frame only. Of thousands of clones in the sample, 70% to 80% are singletons; the top ten hold around a third. Time point indicated: neoterminal ileum biopsy at postoperative endoscopy, about 6 months after surgery. The sample consisted of ileal tissue. These receptors were obtained from an adult with Crohn's disease.

The V call is TRBV5-6, the J call TRBJ1-4; D perhaps matches TRBD1 (5 bases). Germline V gives CDR1 SGHDT, CDR2 YYEEEE. V was trimmed by 3 bases and J by 7 bases, leaving 16 bases between them. The CDR3 totals 15 residues. CDR3 bases: TGTGCCAGCAGCTCCGGCCGGGGGGTGGGTGAAAAACTGTTTTTT. This sequence encodes CASSSGRGVGEKLFF.

The V gene is TRBV9, the J gene TRBJ1-2; 7 positions match TRBD1. CDR3 length equals 16 residues. Germline CDR1 reads SGDLS; CDR2 reads YYNGEE. Unmatched junction bases numbered 9, after V lost 4 bases and J lost 0 bases. CDR3 nucleotides: TGTGCCAGCAGCCCCGGGACAGAGTTAGCTAACTATGGCTACACCTTC. Translated: CASSPGTELANYGYTF.

The chain combines TRBV6-5 with TRBJ1-1, with D unclear. The germline V and J ends were trimmed by 0 bases and 7 bases, with 15 bases remaining between them. The V gene's germline CDR1 is MNHEY and CDR2 SVGAGI. CDR3 length: 15 amino acids. This CDR3 is CASSYSTNGVNEAFF. The CDR3 DNA follows: TGTGCCAGCAGTTACTCGACGAACGGGGTAAATGAAGCTTTCTTT.

The V gene is TRBV9, the J gene TRBJ2-5; D is possibly TRBD1 (6 bases). Germline CDR1 and CDR2: SGDLS and YYNGEE. The V and J ends lost 4 bases and 2 bases respectively, with 15 bases between them. This CDR3 comprises 15 residues. The CDR3 DNA sequence: TGTGCCAGCAGCCCAGGGGTGGGCAATCAAGAGACCCAGTACTTC. Its translation: CASSPGVGNQETQYF.

V gene TRBV19 combines with J gene TRBJ2-7; D perhaps matches TRBD2 (5 bases). Germline loops: CDR1 LNHDA, CDR2 SQIVND (reference sequence). The CDR3 is 17 amino acids. V was cut by 5 bases and J by 4 bases, with 24 bases left in between. CDR3 nucleotides: TGTGCCAGTAGTCCCCAGTATTGGACTGATCATACGTACGAGCAGTACTTC. This gives the protein CASSPQYWTDHTYEQYF.

This clone was counted only a few times. The rearrangement links TRBV11-1 to TRBJ2-3; 9 nucleotides line up with TRBD2. The CDR3 runs 18 residues. The ends lost 2 bases at V and 0 bases at J; junction bases unmatched: 9. Germline V CDR1 and CDR2: SGHAT, FQDESV (reference sequence). Written as DNA, the CDR3 is TGTGCCAGCAGCTTATTCCCTCGGCTAGCGGGGAGCACAGATACGCAGTATTTT. Translation gives CASSLFPRLAGSTDTQYF.

The chain couples TRBV27 to TRBJ2-3, with D unclear. V gave up 4 bases and J gave up 3 bases, with 11 bases separating them. CDR1 and CDR2 (germline): MNHEY, SMNVEV (reference sequence). The CDR3 runs to 14 residues. The CDR3 bases are TGTGCCAGCAGTTCGCCTTCAGTGACAGATACGCAGTATTTT. Translation gives CASSSPSVTDTQYF.

The V gene is TRBV7-9, the J gene TRBJ2-3; possible D gene TRBD1, 5 bases. Trimming stripped 5 bases from V and 4 bases from J, with 7 bases between. Germline V gives CDR1 SEHNR, CDR2 FQNEAQ (reference sequence). The CDR3 extends over 12 amino acids. The CDR3 bases are TGTGCCAGCAGCCCAGGGCCAGATACGCAGTATTTT. This sequence encodes CASSPGPDTQYF.

The chain joins TRBV7-2 to TRBJ2-3; tentatively, D is TRBD2 (5 bases). Trimming pared 6 bases from V and 4 bases from J, leaving 14 bases between. The CDR3 is 14 residues long. The germline V gene encodes CDR1 SGHTA and CDR2 FQGNSA. As DNA, the CDR3 is TGTGCCAGCAGTAACAAGCTCGGGGCAGATACGCAGTATTTT. Its translation is CASSNKLGADTQYF.

This sequence joins TRBV2 and TRBJ1-6, with D possibly TRBD1 on 6 matching bases. The CDR3 covers 15 residues. CDR1 SNHLY and CDR2 FYNNEI come from the germline V gene. The V end lost 6 bases, the J end lost 5 bases, and 14 bases lay between the germline ends. The CDR3 is CASRGGPADNSPLHF. As DNA, the CDR3 is TGTGCCAGCAGGGGGGGGCCAGCTGATAATTCACCCCTCCACTTT.

The V and J genes are TRBV19 and TRBJ2-1; D may be TRBD1 (7 bases). The germline CDR1 and CDR2 sequences are LNHDA and SQIVND (reference sequence). V was shortened by 5 bases and J by 8 bases, with 22 bases between the two germline ends. The CDR3 spans 16 residues. The CDR3 reads CASSPIGGGSNDEQFF. The CDR3 DNA reads as TGTGCCAGTAGTCCAATAGGAGGGGGCTCAAACGATGAGCAGTTCTTC.